One sample yielded the 25 T cell receptor beta chains listed below, sequenced in a study of T cell repertoires in ileal Crohn's disease. The table came from immunoSEQ multiplex PCR; TCRdb's copy has only in-frame clones and leaves some out. The sample contains approximately 9,400 clones, around 78% of which appear only once. The sequenced sample was ileal tissue. These receptor sequences come from an adult with Crohn's disease.

In regard to this clone: Different DNA sequences within this sample yield the same CDR3. The genes are TRBV5-8 and TRBJ1-1; the D gene is possibly TRBD1 (5 bases). The V end was cut by 1 base, the J end by 5 bases, with 15 bases between. CDR1 and CDR2 (germline): SGHTS, YDEGEE. The CDR3 has 15 amino acids. CDR3 DNA sequence: TGTGCCAGCAGCTTGCTCGGGTGGGACTCGACTGAAGCTTTCTTT. It translates to CASSLLGWDSTEAFF.

The chain couples TRBV7-9 to TRBJ1-1; 8 nucleotides agree with TRBD1. The CDR3 consists of 14 residues. Losses at the gene ends were 4 bases for V and 9 bases for J; bases not matched to a gene: 10. Germline V CDR1 and CDR2: SEHNR, FQNEAQ (reference sequence). This chain's CDR3 is CASSSNRDRMKAFF. Written as DNA, the CDR3 is TGTGCCAGCAGCTCAAACCGGGACAGGATGAAAGCTTTCTTT. The whole variable domain, remainder taken from reference TRBV7-9 and TRBJ1-1, is DTGVSQNPRHKITKRGQNVTFRCDPISEHNRLYWYRQTLGQGPEFLTYFQNEAQLEKSRLLSDRFSAERPKGSFSTLEIQRTEQGDSAMYLCASSSNRDRMKAFFGQGTRLTVV.

The V and J genes are TRBV7-3 and TRBJ2-1; TRBD2 aligns across 11 bases. Germline CDR1 reads SGHTA; CDR2 reads FQGTGA. V lost 5 bases and J lost 7; bases outside the gene matches: 7. There are 15 residues in the CDR3. CDR3 sequence (DNA): TGTGCCAGCAGCCTTAGCGGGAGGGCCGAAAATGAGCAGTTCTTC. It specifies CASSLSGRAENEQFF.

The chain employs TRBV6-4 and TRBJ2-2; weak D call: TRBD2 (6 bases). CDR3 length equals 14 residues. Germline V gives CDR1 MRHNA, CDR2 SNTAGT. V gave up 4 bases and J gave up 4 bases, with 10 bases separating them. This chain's CDR3 is CASSVGGGTGELFF. The DNA of the CDR3 is TGTGCCAGCAGTGTCGGGGGTGGCACCGGGGAGCTGTTTTTT.

The chain employs TRBV5-1 and TRBJ2-7; 9 nucleotides align to TRBD2. CDR3 length equals 16 residues. V was pared by 0 bases and J by 5 bases, with 9 bases of the junction left unmatched. Germline loops: CDR1 SGHRS, CDR2 YFSETQ. The CDR3 DNA reads as TGCGCCAGCAGCTTGGACCCGCGGGGGGGCTCAAACGAGCAGTACTTC. Protein product: CASSLDPRGGSNEQYF. The full variable domain, rest sourced from reference TRBV5-1 and TRBJ2-7, is KAGVTQTPRYLIKTRGQQVTLSCSPISGHRSVSWYQQTPGQGLQFLFEYFSETQRNKGNFPGRFSGRQFSNSRSEMNVSTLELGDSALYLCASSLDPRGGSNEQYFGPGTRLTVT.

The genes are TRBV19 and TRBJ2-7, with 8 bases identical to TRBD1. V shed 3 bases, J shed 5 bases, and the junction held 6 bases outside the gene matches. Germline CDR1 is LNHDA and CDR2 is SQIVND (reference sequence). This CDR3 region has 14 residues. The CDR3 DNA is TGTGCCAGTAGTATGGGACAGGTCTTCAACGAGCAGTACTTC. Translation gives CASSMGQVFNEQYF. Full variable domain (remainder filled in from reference TRBV19 and TRBJ2-7): DGGITQSPKYLFRKEGQNVTLSCEQNLNHDAMYWYRQDPGQGLRLIYYSQIVNDFQKGDIAEGYSVSREKKESFPLTVTSAQKNPTAFYLCASSMGQVFNEQYFGPGTRLTVT.

The V and J genes are TRBV6-1 and TRBJ2-7, with 11 bases aligning to TRBD2. The CDR3 is made up of 15 amino acids. The germline V gene encodes CDR1 MNHNS and CDR2 SASEGT. V shed 2 bases and J 1 base; nucleotides not matched to a gene: 1. The CDR3 DNA follows: TGTGCCAGCAGTGAAACTAGCGGGGGATCCTACGAGCAGTACTTC. Translated, it gives CASSETSGGSYEQYF.

The chain combines TRBV2 with TRBJ1-1, with D possibly being TRBD1 (6 bases). Per the germline V gene, CDR1 is SNHLY and CDR2 is FYNNEI. The CDR3 extends over 14 amino acids. V shed 9 bases and J shed 1 base, with 15 bases lying between them. As DNA, the CDR3 is TGTGCCAGTCCCGCCAGGGGCGGGAACACTGAAGCTTTCTTT. This codes for CASPARGGNTEAFF.

Written as DNA, the CDR3 is TGTGCCTGGAGTACTGGGGACAGGGGGCTGGGGGGCTACACCTTC. Translated: CAWSTGDRGLGGYTF. This sequence joins TRBV30 and TRBJ1-2; TRBD1 matches at 12 bases. V trimming: 2 bases; J trimming: 8 bases; junction bases outside the gene matches: 9. Germline V gives CDR1 GTSNPN, CDR2 SVGIG (reference sequence). There are 15 residues in the CDR3.

This chain connects TRBV6-6 to TRBJ2-3; weak D call: TRBD1 (6 bases). The CDR3 runs to 15 residues. The germline gives CDR1 MNHNY, CDR2 SVGAGI (reference sequence). Trimming shortened V by 10 bases and J by 4 bases, and 21 bases separated the two germline ends. The CDR3 sequence is CATSQSGDTSDTQYF. The CDR3 nucleotides are TGTGCCACCTCCCAGTCAGGGGATACATCAGATACGCAGTATTTT.

The rearrangement links TRBV7-3 to TRBJ2-3; TRBD2 agrees at 7 bases. Per the germline V gene, CDR1 is SGHTA and CDR2 is FQGTGA. V shed 1 base and J 7 bases; nucleotides not matched to a gene: 17. The CDR3 has 18 amino acids. CDR3 amino acids: CASSLIRPSPSGGNTQYF. In DNA form, the CDR3 reads TGTGCCAGCAGCTTAATAAGGCCCTCTCCATCGGGGGGAAATACGCAGTATTTT.

The chain is built from TRBV9 and TRBJ2-2; maybe TRBD2 (6 bases). This CDR3 comprises 16 residues. V dropped 1 base and J dropped 2 bases, with 12 bases sitting between them. CDR1 and CDR2 from the germline V gene are SGDLS and YYNGEE. The CDR3 here is CASSVTGVGNTGELFF. As DNA, the CDR3 is TGTGCCAGCAGCGTAACGGGGGTGGGAAACACCGGGGAGCTGTTTTTT.

The V and J genes are TRBV7-2 and TRBJ1-1; tentatively, D is TRBD1 (5 bases). The CDR3 runs to 13 residues. Germline V gene data show CDR1 as SGHTA and CDR2 as FQGNSA. The V and J ends lost 2 bases and 4 bases respectively, with 8 bases between them. This CDR3 reads CASSLTGGTEAFF. Here the CDR3 DNA reads TGTGCCAGCAGCTTAACAGGTGGCACTGAAGCTTTCTTT.

A single count supports this clone. V and J are TRBV25-1 and TRBJ2-5; TRBD2 agrees at 7 bases. The germline V gene encodes CDR1 MGHDK and CDR2 SYGVNS. This CDR3 comprises 15 residues. Unmatched junction bases numbered 7, after V lost 3 bases and J lost 3 bases. The CDR3 here is CASSEGGEPKETQYF. The CDR3, as DNA: TGTGCCAGCAGTGAGGGAGGGGAACCCAAAGAGACCCAGTACTTC.

The chain links TRBV9 to TRBJ2-6, with D maybe TRBD2 (6 bases). The V end lost 0 bases, the J end lost 0 bases, and 22 bases lay between the germline ends. Per germline, CDR1 SGDLS and CDR2 YYNGEE. The CDR3 is 21 amino acids. CDR3 in amino acids: CASSVEPLASGRTSGANVLTF. The CDR3 nucleotides are TGTGCCAGCAGCGTAGAGCCTTTAGCCTCAGGGAGGACCTCTGGGGCCAACGTCCTGACTTTC. The entire variable domain, with the rest obtained from reference TRBV9 and TRBJ2-6, is as follows: DSGVTQTPKHLITATGQRVTLRCSPRSGDLSVYWYQQSLDQGLQFLIQYYNGEERAKGNILERFSAQQFPDLHSELNLSSLELGDSALYFCASSVEPLASGRTSGANVLTFGAGSRLTVL.

This chain uses TRBV20-1 with TRBJ1-4; D is ambiguous. Germline V gene lookup returns CDR1 DFQATT and CDR2 SNEGSKA (reference sequence). The CDR3 length is 11 residues. V gave up 3 bases and J gave up 8 bases, with 7 bases separating them. CDR3 nucleotides: TGCAGTGCTAGGCTCGGGGAAAAACTGTTTTTT. It codes for CSARLGEKLFF.

The genes are TRBV10-3 and TRBJ2-1, with D maybe TRBD2 (6 bases). Per germline, CDR1 ENHRY and CDR2 SYGVKD. The CDR3 covers 13 residues. Trimming took 3 bases from V and 6 from J, leaving 9 bases between them. The CDR3 DNA sequence: TGTGCCATCAGTGATAGCGGAGTCAATGAGCAGTTCTTC. Translated, it gives CAISDSGVNEQFF.

The rearrangement joins TRBV9 to TRBJ2-7; D remains ambiguous. CDR1 and CDR2 (germline): SGDLS, YYNGEE. V lost 0 bases and J 2 bases, leaving 9 bases between the germline ends. CDR3 length equals 14 residues. CDR3: CASSVGTTTYEQYF. The CDR3 DNA reads TGTGCCAGCAGCGTAGGCACTACCACCTACGAGCAGTACTTC.

The gene calls are TRBV30 and TRBJ1-5; TRBD1 might be the D (5 bases). Trimming left V 0 bases short and J 7 bases short, with 10 bases between. Germline assignment: CDR1 GTSNPN and CDR2 SVGIG (reference sequence). The CDR3 length is 13 residues. The CDR3 loop reads CAWSVGARQPQHF. In DNA form, the CDR3 reads TGTGCCTGGAGTGTAGGGGCGAGACAGCCCCAGCATTTT.

J is TRBJ2-7 and V is TRBV30; TRBD2 agrees at 9 bases. CDR1 is GTSNPN and CDR2 is SVGIG in the germline V gene (reference sequence). The CDR3 totals 16 residues. V was pared by 0 bases and J by 4 bases, with 10 bases of the junction left unmatched. The chain's CDR3 is CAWSVPLAGGGYEQYF. The CDR3 DNA is TGTGCCTGGAGTGTACCCCTGGCGGGAGGGGGGTACGAGCAGTACTTC. The whole variable domain, remainder taken from reference TRBV30 and TRBJ2-7, is SQTIHQWPATLVQPVGSPLSLECTVEGTSNPNLYWYRQAAGRGLQLLFYSVGIGQISSEVPQNLSASRPQDRQFILSSKKLLLSDSGFYLCAWSVPLAGGGYEQYFGPGTRLTVT.

The chain joins TRBV5-1 to TRBJ2-7; D unresolved. CDR3 length equals 14 residues. Germline V lookup: CDR1 SGHRS, CDR2 YFSETQ. V was cut by 0 bases and J by 5 bases, with 12 bases left in between. The CDR3 sequence: CASSLEPPSDEQYF. For the CDR3, the DNA is TGCGCCAGCAGCTTGGAGCCCCCTTCGGACGAGCAGTACTTC. Based on the CDR3 plus reference TRBV5-1 and TRBJ2-7, the full variable domain is KAGVTQTPRYLIKTRGQQVTLSCSPISGHRSVSWYQQTPGQGLQFLFEYFSETQRNKGNFPGRFSGRQFSNSRSEMNVSTLELGDSALYLCASSLEPPSDEQYFGPGTRLTVT.

This clone was seen more than once but under ten times. CDR3 sequence reads: CASSPQEGQGQKRETYEQYF. Written as DNA, the CDR3 is TGTGCCAGCTCTCCTCAGGAGGGACAGGGCCAAAAACGGGAGACCTACGAGCAGTACTTC. The chain has TRBV18 and TRBJ2-7; 9 bases fit TRBD1. Germline CDR1 and CDR2: KGHSH and LQKENI. The trim removed 6 bases at V and 2 bases at J, leaving 23 bases unmatched. This CDR3 contains 20 residues.

This chain links TRBV9 with TRBJ1-3; TRBD1 matches at 7 bases. V trimming: 3 bases; J trimming: 0 bases; junction bases outside the gene matches: 3. CDR1 is SGDLS, CDR2 YYNGEE, per germline. CDR3 length equals 15 residues. CDR3 DNA sequence: TGTGCCAGCAGCGACCACAGGGGCTCTGGAAACACCATATATTTT. Protein sequence: CASSDHRGSGNTIYF. The full variable domain, rest sourced from reference TRBV9 and TRBJ1-3, is DSGVTQTPKHLITATGQRVTLRCSPRSGDLSVYWYQQSLDQGLQFLIQYYNGEERAKGNILERFSAQQFPDLHSELNLSSLELGDSALYFCASSDHRGSGNTIYFGEGSWLTVV.

The rearrangement uses TRBV19 and TRBJ1-1; D may be TRBD1 (6 bases). Trimming shortened V by 1 base and J by 4 bases, and 16 bases separated the two germline ends. CDR1 and CDR2 (germline): LNHDA, SQIVND (reference sequence). CDR3 length: 16 amino acids. CDR3 loop: CASSIVPRGIVTEAFF. Written as DNA, the CDR3 is TGTGCCAGTAGTATAGTTCCCAGGGGTATAGTCACTGAAGCTTTCTTT. Full variable domain (missing parts from reference TRBV19 and TRBJ1-1): DGGITQSPKYLFRKEGQNVTLSCEQNLNHDAMYWYRQDPGQGLRLIYYSQIVNDFQKGDIAEGYSVSREKKESFPLTVTSAQKNPTAFYLCASSIVPRGIVTEAFFGQGTRLTVV.

The CDR3 loop reads CASSYSKSGTEAFF. CDR3 in DNA: TGTGCCAGCAGTTACTCTAAGTCGGGAACTGAAGCTTTCTTT. The chain combines TRBV6-5 with TRBJ1-1; no clear D. The germline CDR1 and CDR2 sequences are MNHEY and SVGAGI. The V and J ends lost 0 bases and 5 bases respectively, with 10 bases between them. The CDR3 runs to 14 residues.